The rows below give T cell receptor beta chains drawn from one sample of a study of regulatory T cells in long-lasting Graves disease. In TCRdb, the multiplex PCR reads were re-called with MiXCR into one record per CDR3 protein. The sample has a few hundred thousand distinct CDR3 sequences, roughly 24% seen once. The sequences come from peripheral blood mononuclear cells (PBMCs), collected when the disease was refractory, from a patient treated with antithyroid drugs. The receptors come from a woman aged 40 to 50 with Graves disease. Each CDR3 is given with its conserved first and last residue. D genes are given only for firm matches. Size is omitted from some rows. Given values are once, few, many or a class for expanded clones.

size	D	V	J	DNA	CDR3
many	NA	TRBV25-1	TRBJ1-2	TGTGCCAGCAGTGGTCAGGAAGCTAACTATGGCTACACCTTC	CASSGQEANYGYTF
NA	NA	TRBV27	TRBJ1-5	TGTGCCAGCAGAAAACCGGGACAACATCTTAGCAATCAGCCCCAGCATTTT	CASRKPGQHLSNQPQHF
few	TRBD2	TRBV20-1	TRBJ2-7	TGCAGTGATAGGCTAGCGGGAACGGGTCCCTACGAGCAGTACTTC	CSDRLAGTGPYEQYF
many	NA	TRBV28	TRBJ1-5	TGTGCCAGCAGTTTAATAACAGCACAGCAGCCCCAGCATTTT	CASSLITAQQPQHF
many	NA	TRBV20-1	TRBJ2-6	TGCAGTGCTCCGACTGGAACTGGGGCCAACGTCCTGACTTTC	CSAPTGTGANVLTF
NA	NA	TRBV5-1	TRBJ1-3	TGCGCCAGCAGCTTGGCTGCAGACCACTCTGGAAACACCATATATTTT	CASSLAADHSGNTIYF
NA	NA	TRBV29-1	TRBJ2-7	TGCAGCGTTGAAGATGGGACACACGAGCAGTACTTC	CSVEDGTHEQYF
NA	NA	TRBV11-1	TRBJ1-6	TGTGCCAGCAGCTTACGGCACCCACAGGGTAATTCACCCCTCCACTTT	CASSLRHPQGNSPLHF
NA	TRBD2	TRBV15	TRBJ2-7	TGTGCCACCAGCAGATCCGGGACTAGCGGGAGCTACGAGCAGTACTTC	CATSRSGTSGSYEQYF
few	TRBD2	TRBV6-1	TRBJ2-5	TGTGCCAGCAGCCGGGGACTAGCGGCTACTTTGGCCCAGTACTTC	CASSRGLAATLAQYF
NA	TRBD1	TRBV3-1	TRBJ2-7	TGTGCCAGCAGCCCCGCCTCCTTCACCGGGACAGGGATTCCCTACGAGCAGTACTTC	CASSPASFTGTGIPYEQYF
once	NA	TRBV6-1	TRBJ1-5	TGTGCCAGCAGGGGGGTCAATCAGCCCCAGCATTTT	CASRGVNQPQHF
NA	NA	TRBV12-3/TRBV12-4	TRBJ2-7	TGTGCCACCAGTGATTCCGGGCTCCTATACGAGCAGTACTTC	CATSDSGLLYEQYF
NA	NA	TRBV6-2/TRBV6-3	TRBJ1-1	TGTGCCAGTTCGGACCGACCAAACACTGAAGCTTTCTTT	CASSDRPNTEAFF
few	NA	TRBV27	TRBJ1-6	TGTGCCAGCAGTTACGGACGAGGGGTATATAATTCACCCCTCCACTTT	CASSYGRGVYNSPLHF
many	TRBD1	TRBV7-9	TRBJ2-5	TGTGCCAGCAGTTTGGGGACAGGGAAAGAGACCCAGTACTTC	CASSLGTGKETQYF
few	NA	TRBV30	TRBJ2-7	TGTGCCTGGAGTGTCCAGGGGAGGGTGAACTTC	CAWSVQGRVNF
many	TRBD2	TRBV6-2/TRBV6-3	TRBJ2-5	TGTGCCAGCAGTTACCCGACGTCGTGGGGAGGGGAGACCCAGTACTTC	CASSYPTSWGGETQYF
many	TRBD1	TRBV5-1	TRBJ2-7	TGCGCCAGCAGCTTGCGGACCGGGACAGGGAACGAGCAGTACTTC	CASSLRTGTGNEQYF
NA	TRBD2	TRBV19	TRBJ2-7	TGTGCCAGTGGAGAACTAGCGGGAGCCGAGCAGTACTTC	CASGELAGAEQYF
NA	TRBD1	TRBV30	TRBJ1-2	TGTGCCTGGAGGGCAGGGGGGAACTATGGCTACACCTTC	CAWRAGGNYGYTF
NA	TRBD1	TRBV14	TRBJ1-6	TGTGCCAGCAGCCGTACAGGGGGCCGGAATTCACCCCTCCACTTT	CASSRTGGRNSPLHF
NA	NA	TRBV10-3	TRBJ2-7	TGTGCCATCAGTCCCGGGAGCTACTACGAGCAGTACTTC	CAISPGSYYEQYF
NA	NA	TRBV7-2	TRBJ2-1	TGTGCCAGCAGCTTAGGGGCGGGAAGTAGGAATGAGCAGTTCTTC	CASSLGAGSRNEQFF
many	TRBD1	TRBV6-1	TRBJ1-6	TGTGCCAGCAGTGTCGGACAGGGAACCGGTTCACCCCTCCACTTT	CASSVGQGTGSPLHF
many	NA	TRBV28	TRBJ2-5	TGTGCCAGCAACTGGGGAGAAGGGACCCAGTACTTC	CASNWGEGTQYF
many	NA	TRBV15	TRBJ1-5	TGTGCCACCAGAGTCGGGGTGAATCAGCCCCAGCATTTT	CATRVGVNQPQHF
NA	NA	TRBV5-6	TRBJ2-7	TGTGCCAGCAGCCGCCCTCCGGGAAATCCGTACGAGCAGTACTTC	CASSRPPGNPYEQYF
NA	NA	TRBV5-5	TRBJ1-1	TGTGCCAGCAGCCCGGTGAGACAGGCGAACACTGAAGCTTTCTTT	CASSPVRQANTEAFF
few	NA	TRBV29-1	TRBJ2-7	TGCAGCGTCAAAGGAGATCCCTACGAGCAGTACTTC	CSVKGDPYEQYF
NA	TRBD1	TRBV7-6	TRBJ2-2	TGTGCCAGCAGCTTAGTTCCGGGACAGGGGGACACCGGGGAGCTGTTTTTT	CASSLVPGQGDTGELFF
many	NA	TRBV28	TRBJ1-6	TGTGCCAGCAGGATGGGAAGTGATTCACCCCTCCACTTT	CASRMGSDSPLHF
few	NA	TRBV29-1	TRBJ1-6	TGCAGCGTTGAATACCACCGGGACACCCTCCATAATTCACCCCTCCACTTT	CSVEYHRDTLHNSPLHF
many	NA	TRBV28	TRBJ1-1	TGTGCCAGCAGCCGACGCCCCCTCGGGCAGAACACTGAAGCTTTCTTT	CASSRRPLGQNTEAFF
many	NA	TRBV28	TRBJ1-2	TGTGCCAGCAGTATTACCACAGGGACAAGCTATGGCTACACCTTC	CASSITTGTSYGYTF
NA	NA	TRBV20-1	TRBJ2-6	TGCAGTGCTAGTCAACCGGTGATGGGGGCCAACGTCCTGACTTTC	CSASQPVMGANVLTF
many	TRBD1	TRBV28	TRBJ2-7	TGTGCCAGCAGTACTACAGGGGCATCCCACTACGAGCAGTACTTC	CASSTTGASHYEQYF
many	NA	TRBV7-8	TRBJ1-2	TGTGCCAGCAGCCCCGGACCTGTGAGGGGCTACACCTTC	CASSPGPVRGYTF
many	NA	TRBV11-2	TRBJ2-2	TGTGCCAGCAGCTTAGTTGGCCAGGCAGGGAACACCGGGGAGCTGTTTTTT	CASSLVGQAGNTGELFF
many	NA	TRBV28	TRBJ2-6	TGTGCCAGCAGGCGCGTAGAGAGCTCTGGGGCCAACGTCCTGACTTTC	CASRRVESSGANVLTF
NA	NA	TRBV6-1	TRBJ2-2	TGTGCCAGCAGAGACCTTAGTCCGGACACCGGGGAGCTGTTTTTT	CASRDLSPDTGELFF
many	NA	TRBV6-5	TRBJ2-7	TGTGCCAGCAGTTACTCGATCGGGCCCTACGAGCAGTACTTC	CASSYSIGPYEQYF
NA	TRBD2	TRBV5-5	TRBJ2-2	TGTGCCAGCAGCTCGCATGGGACTAGCGGGAGGCCCTACATTACCGGGGAGCTGTTTTTT	CASSSHGTSGRPYITGELFF
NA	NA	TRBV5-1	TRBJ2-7	TGCGCCAGCAGCTGGGGGGTTGGGATGTACGAGCAGTACTTC	CASSWGVGMYEQYF